This T cell receptor (beta chain) was found in a study of response to subunit inactivated influenza vaccine. This clonotype occurred a few times. Antigen: not known. MiXCR, run by TCRdb on the RT-PCR reads, gives a single entry per CDR3 protein. The data hold about 310,000 distinct CDR3 sequences, with 21% observed a single time. Findings of the study overall: Authors suggested that a seasonal influenza vaccination recruits few new T cells each time.

Per the germline V gene, CDR1 is SGHTA and CDR2 is FQGNSA. The CDR3 extends over 15 amino acids. V lost 1 base, J lost 4 bases, and 13 bases lay in between. The sequence derives from a man between 50 and 75 years old who received an inactivated influenza vaccine. The specimen comprised PBMCs from blood, sampled approximately 20 months after vaccination. The chain is built from TRBV7-2 and TRBJ1-1; perhaps TRBD1 as D (6 bases). Here the CDR3 reads CASSLEQGSSTEAFF. CDR3 DNA: TGTGCCAGCAGCTTAGAACAGGGTAGTAGCACTGAAGCTTTCTTT.